The 21 T cell receptor beta chains below all came from one sample that was sequenced in a study of type 1 regulatory T cells. Their cognate antigens are unknown. Each CDR3 protein is one row after TCRdb ran MiXCR on the reads. The sample lists 68,000 or so distinct CDR3 sequences; about 48% were seen once. Sequencing used cultured non-Tr1 T cells, either the whole culture or a sorted T cell fraction (not recorded which). The receptor set was obtained from a human donor in good health.

This chain connects TRBV20-1 to TRBJ2-1, with TRBD1 matching over 7 bases. The length of the CDR3 is 15 residues. The germline gives CDR1 DFQATT, CDR2 SNEGSKA (reference sequence). The CDR3 region has the DNA TGCAGCCCAGCTGCCCTGGGACAGTCATGGAATGAGCAGTTCTTC. It encodes CSPAALGQSWNEQFF.

This clonotype has only a few counts. This sequence joins TRBV7-9 and TRBJ2-7, with a tentative D call TRBD2 (5 bases). V gave up 0 bases and J gave up 2 bases, with 8 bases separating them. Germline-derived CDR1 and CDR2 are SEHNR and FQNEAQ (reference sequence). CDR3 length: 14 residues. The CDR3 sequence: CASSLAHGTYEQYF. Here the CDR3 DNA reads TGTGCCAGCAGCTTAGCGCACGGGACCTACGAGCAGTACTTC.

J is TRBJ2-5 and V is TRBV5-4; 9 bases are a match to TRBD2. V gave up 2 bases and J gave up 5 bases; unmatched junction bases: 7. The germline CDR1 and CDR2 sequences are SGHNT and YYREEE (reference sequence). The CDR3 runs to 15 residues. CDR3 region: CASSFWRGGRETQYF. CDR3 bases: TGTGCCAGCAGCTTTTGGCGGGGGGGCCGTGAGACCCAGTACTTC.

This clonotype was seen more than once but under ten times. The rearrangement uses TRBV15 and TRBJ1-1, with 7 bases aligning to TRBD1. Trimming cost V 0 bases and J 8 bases; bases outside gene matches: 6. Germline loops: CDR1 LNHNV, CDR2 YYDKDF (reference sequence). This CDR3 is 14 amino acids long. This chain's CDR3 is CATSRENRGREAFF. CDR3 in DNA: TGTGCCACCAGCAGAGAAAACAGGGGCCGAGAAGCTTTCTTT.

The J gene is TRBJ1-2, the V gene TRBV7-2, with 10 bases that match TRBD1. The germline V gene encodes CDR1 SGHTA and CDR2 FQGNSA. After removal of 5 bases from V and 8 bases from J, the junction contained 8 bases not matched to a gene. The CDR3 sequence is 14 residues long. This CDR3 reads CASSASGTGVGYTF. The CDR3, as DNA: TGTGCCAGCAGCGCCTCCGGGACAGGGGTCGGCTACACCTTC.

V gene TRBV3-1 combines with J gene TRBJ2-1, with no clear D. From germline, CDR1 is LGHDT and CDR2 YNNKEL (reference sequence). V dropped 0 bases and J dropped 7 bases, with 7 bases sitting between them. This CDR3 has 13 amino acids. DNA for the CDR3: TGTGCCAGCAGCCAAGAAAGGGTGAATGAGCAGTTCTTC. This gives the protein CASSQERVNEQFF.

V gene TRBV7-8 combines with J gene TRBJ1-5; 7 nucleotides line up with TRBD1. From germline, CDR1 is SGHVS and CDR2 FQNEAQ. The V gene end was trimmed by 5 bases and the J gene end by 6 bases; junction bases not matched to a gene: 7. CDR3 length: 14 residues. The CDR3: CASSETGRGQPQHF. For the CDR3, the DNA is TGTGCCAGCAGCGAGACAGGGAGGGGTCAGCCCCAGCATTTT.

Ten or more counts support this clonotype. The rearrangement joins TRBV7-9 to TRBJ2-7; the match to TRBD2 covers 8 bases. CDR3 length equals 14 residues. V lost 3 bases to trimming and J lost 4 bases; unmatched junction nucleotides: 5. From germline, CDR1 is SEHNR and CDR2 FQNEAQ (reference sequence). CDR3 sequence: CASSFGGGSYEQYF. The DNA of the CDR3 is TGTGCCAGCAGCTTTGGCGGGGGGTCGTACGAGCAGTACTTC.

The chain joins TRBV6-1 to TRBJ1-3, with D possibly being TRBD1 (5 bases). The germline gives CDR1 MNHNS, CDR2 SASEGT. Trimming removed 1 base at V and 4 bases at J, with 8 bases between. The length of the CDR3 is 14 residues. The DNA for the CDR3 is TGTGCCAGCAGTGAAGGGGGGTCAGGAAACACCATATATTTT. Its translation: CASSEGGSGNTIYF.

The chain is built from TRBV19 and TRBJ1-2, with 7 bases fitting TRBD1. Germline loops: CDR1 LNHDA, CDR2 SQIVND (reference sequence). The CDR3 covers 17 residues. V lost 5 bases to trimming and J lost 3 bases; unmatched junction nucleotides: 15. CDR3 region: CASSPYSPLTGYYGYTF. The CDR3 nucleotides are TGTGCCAGTAGTCCTTACAGTCCCCTGACAGGGTACTATGGCTACACCTTC. Supplemented by reference TRBV19 and TRBJ1-2, the full variable domain reads DGGITQSPKYLFRKEGQNVTLSCEQNLNHDAMYWYRQDPGQGLRLIYYSQIVNDFQKGDIAEGYSVSREKKESFPLTVTSAQKNPTAFYLCASSPYSPLTGYYGYTFGSGTRLTVV.

The CDR3 protein is CASTTGAANTGELFF. The CDR3 nucleotides are TGTGCCAGTACGACAGGGGCCGCGAACACCGGGGAGCTGTTTTTT. The chain links TRBV19 to TRBJ2-2, with 8 bases lining up with TRBD1. J was trimmed by 0 bases and V by 7 bases; bases with no gene match: 4. From germline, CDR1 is LNHDA and CDR2 SQIVND (reference sequence). This CDR3 is 15 amino acids long.

The chain recombines TRBV7-8 with TRBJ2-3, with 10 bases identical to TRBD2. The V gene's germline CDR1 is SGHVS and CDR2 FQNEAQ. The V segment lost 10 bases and the J segment 4 bases; nucleotides outside the gene matches: 11. The CDR3 consists of 15 residues. This chain's CDR3 is CANGERGGLPDTQYF. CDR3 sequence (DNA): TGTGCCAACGGGGAGCGGGGGGGCCTTCCAGATACGCAGTATTTT.

The chain joins TRBV3-1 to TRBJ1-2; tentative D call: TRBD1 (5 bases). Germline lookup yields CDR1 LGHDT and CDR2 YNNKEL (reference sequence). Trimming removed 0 bases from V and 5 bases from J, with 16 bases in between. The CDR3 has 16 residues. The CDR3 sequence: CASSQDGILEGYGYTF. The CDR3 DNA reads as TGTGCCAGCAGCCAAGATGGTATCCTTGAGGGGTATGGCTACACCTTC.

This clonotype was seen only a few times. This chain connects TRBV6-5 to TRBJ1-4, with TRBD1 matching over 7 bases. V gave up 5 bases and J gave up 8 bases; unmatched junction bases: 11. CDR1 and CDR2 (germline): MNHEY, SVGAGI. This CDR3 has 15 amino acids. This CDR3 is CASSPRAGGREKLFF. CDR3 nucleotides: TGTGCCAGCAGTCCCCGGGCAGGGGGGCGCGAAAAACTGTTTTTT.

The CDR3 loop reads CASSLNGGASYEQYF. In nucleotides, the CDR3 is TGTGCCAGCAGCTTAAACGGGGGTGCCTCCTACGAGCAGTACTTC. The genes are TRBV7-2 and TRBJ2-7; tentatively, D is TRBD2 (6 bases). This CDR3 has 15 residues. CDR1 and CDR2 from the germline V gene are SGHTA and FQGNSA. V lost 2 bases and J 0 bases, leaving 11 bases between the germline ends.

This clonotype has just one count. This chain joins TRBV2 and TRBJ2-2; D ambiguous. With 7 bases removed from V and 3 bases from J, the gap between germline ends came to 9 bases. Germline values: CDR1 SNHLY, CDR2 FYNNEI. This CDR3 has 13 residues. CDR3 DNA sequence: TGTGCCAGCACCACACAGTACACCGGGGAGCTGTTTTTT. Protein product: CASTTQYTGELFF.

This clonotype has only a few counts. The CDR3 is CASSLETGRIDTQYF. As DNA, the CDR3 is TGTGCCAGCAGTTTAGAAACTGGGAGGATAGATACGCAGTATTTT. This chain uses TRBV27 with TRBJ2-3, with a weak D call TRBD2 (6 bases). CDR1 is MNHEY, CDR2 SMNVEV, per germline (reference sequence). The CDR3 length is 15 residues. V was trimmed by 2 bases and J by 5 bases, leaving 14 bases between them.

In DNA form, the CDR3 reads TGTGCCAGCAGCAGAGCAGGGGGCTTGAGCACAGATACGCAGTATTTT. It codes for CASSRAGGLSTDTQYF. V usage is TRBV7-2 and J usage is TRBJ2-3; 8 nucleotides agree with TRBD1. Looked up from germline, CDR1 is SGHTA and CDR2 is FQGNSA. This CDR3 is built from 16 residues. With 5 bases clipped from V and 0 bases from J, the junction kept 7 bases outside the gene matches.

Points on this clonotype: This CDR3 fails to terminate in the conserved phenylalanine or tryptophan, so it likely reflects a read error. V gene TRBV5-1 combines with J gene TRBJ2-3; 8 nucleotides agree with TRBD2. CDR3 length: 15 amino acids. V shed 4 bases and J 3 bases; nucleotides not matched to a gene: 7. Germline V gene sequence: CDR1 SGHRS, CDR2 YFSETQ. The chain's CDR3 is CASSPGGQKTDTQYL. The CDR3 bases are TGCGCCAGCAGCCCGGGGGGGCAGAAGACAGATACGCAGTATTTA.

This clonotype has ten or more counts. V is TRBV30 and J is TRBJ1-1, with a possible D match to TRBD1 (5 bases). The CDR3 contains 12 residues. V lost 4 bases to trimming and J lost 1 base, with 7 bases between them. CDR1 is GTSNPN, CDR2 SVGIG, per germline (reference sequence). The CDR3 sequence is CAWKRGNTEAFF. CDR3 nucleotides: TGTGCCTGGAAGAGGGGGAACACTGAAGCTTTCTTT.

This rearrangement joins TRBV7-2 to TRBJ1-2, with 11 bases that match TRBD1. The germline V gene encodes CDR1 SGHTA and CDR2 FQGNSA. The CDR3 spans 15 residues. With V trimmed by 0 bases and J by 5 bases, 2 bases remained unmatched. CDR3 loop: CASSLADRGQYGYTF. The CDR3 DNA reads TGTGCCAGCAGCTTAGCGGACAGGGGGCAATATGGCTACACCTTC.